This TCR beta chain derives from a study of blood T cell repertoires in COVID-19. As for the study in general: T cells, B-cell-depleted T cells, or PBMCs provided the cDNA or gDNA that served as material.

Seattle patients were enrolled while actively infected and followed longitudinally. CDR1 and CDR2 from the germline V gene are LGHDT and YNNKEL (reference sequence). The V and J ends lost 2 bases and 3 bases respectively, with 19 bases between them. This CDR3 region has 17 residues. The data were produced by immunoSEQ multiplex PCR, yet TCRdb's version contains in-frame clones alone and is incomplete. This sample carries 300,000 to 400,000 clones, roughly 87% of them seen once, and the ten largest clones take approximately 10%. The chain employs TRBV3-1 (or the pseudogene TRBV3-2) and TRBJ1-2, with a tentative D call TRBD1 (6 bases). The sample comprised peripheral blood. The receptor was isolated from a man aged 30 to 39 with COVID-19, enrolled during active disease. The CDR3 bases are TGTGCCAGCAGCCAATGGGAGGGGGTGGACGGACACTATGGCTACACCTTC. This codes for CASSQWEGVDGHYGYTF.